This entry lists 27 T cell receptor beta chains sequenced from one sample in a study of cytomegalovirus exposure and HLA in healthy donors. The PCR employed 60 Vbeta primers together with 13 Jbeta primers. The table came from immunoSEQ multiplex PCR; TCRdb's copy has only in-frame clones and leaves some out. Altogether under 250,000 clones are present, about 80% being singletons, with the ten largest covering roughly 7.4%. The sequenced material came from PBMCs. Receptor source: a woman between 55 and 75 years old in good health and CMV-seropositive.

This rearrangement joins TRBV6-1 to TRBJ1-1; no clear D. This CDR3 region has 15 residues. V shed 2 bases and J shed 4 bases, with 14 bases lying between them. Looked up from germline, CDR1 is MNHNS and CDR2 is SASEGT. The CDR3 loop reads CASSERAGGGTEAFF. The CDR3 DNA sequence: TGTGCCAGCAGTGAAAGGGCAGGTGGAGGCACTGAAGCTTTCTTT.

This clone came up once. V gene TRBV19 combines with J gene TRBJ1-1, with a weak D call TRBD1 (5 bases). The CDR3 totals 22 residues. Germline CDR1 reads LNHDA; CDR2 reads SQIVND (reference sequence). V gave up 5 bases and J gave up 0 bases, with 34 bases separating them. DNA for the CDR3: TGTGCCAGTAGTTTATTAATGGGAACAGGAGTCTCTCGGCTGGTCATGAACACTGAAGCTTTCTTT. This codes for CASSLLMGTGVSRLVMNTEAFF.

CDR3 region: CASSRAGNYEQYF. In nucleotides, the CDR3 is TGTGCCAGCAGCCGCGCGGGAAACTACGAGCAGTACTTC. The V gene is TRBV28, the J gene TRBJ2-7; perhaps TRBD2 as D (6 bases). Between the trimmed V and J ends, which lost 6 bases and 3 bases, there was a span of 12 bases. Germline CDR1 is MDHEN and CDR2 is SYDVKM. The CDR3 length is 13 residues.

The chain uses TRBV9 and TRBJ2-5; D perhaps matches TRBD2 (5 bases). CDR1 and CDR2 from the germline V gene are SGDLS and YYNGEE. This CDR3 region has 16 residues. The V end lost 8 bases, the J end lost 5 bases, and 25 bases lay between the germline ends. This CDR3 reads CASTTDSEGFWETQYF. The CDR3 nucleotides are TGTGCCAGTACGACCGATAGTGAGGGATTTTGGGAGACCCAGTACTTC.

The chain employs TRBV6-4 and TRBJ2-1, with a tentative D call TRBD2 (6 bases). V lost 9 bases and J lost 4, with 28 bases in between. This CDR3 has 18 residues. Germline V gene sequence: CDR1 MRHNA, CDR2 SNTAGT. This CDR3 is CARFLQPGRREGYNEQFF. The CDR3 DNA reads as TGTGCCAGGTTTTTGCAACCCGGACGGCGGGAAGGTTACAATGAGCAGTTCTTC.

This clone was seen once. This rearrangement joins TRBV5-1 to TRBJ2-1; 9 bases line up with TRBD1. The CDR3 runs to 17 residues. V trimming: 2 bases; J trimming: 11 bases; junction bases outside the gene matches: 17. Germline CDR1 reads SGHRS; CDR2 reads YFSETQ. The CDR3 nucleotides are TGCGCCAGCAGCTTCATCACCGGGACAGGGCGGTCAACGAAGCAGTTCTTC. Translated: CASSFITGTGRSTKQFF. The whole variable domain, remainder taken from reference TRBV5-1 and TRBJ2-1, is KAGVTQTPRYLIKTRGQQVTLSCSPISGHRSVSWYQQTPGQGLQFLFEYFSETQRNKGNFPGRFSGRQFSNSRSEMNVSTLELGDSALYLCASSFITGTGRSTKQFFGPGTRLTVL.

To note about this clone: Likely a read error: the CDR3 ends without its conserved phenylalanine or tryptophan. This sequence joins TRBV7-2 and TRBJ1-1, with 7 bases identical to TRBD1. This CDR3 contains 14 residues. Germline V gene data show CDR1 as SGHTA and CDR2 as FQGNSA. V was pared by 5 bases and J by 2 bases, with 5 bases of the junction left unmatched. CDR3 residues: CASSPRDSNTEAFL. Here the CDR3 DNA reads TGTGCCAGCAGCCCAAGGGACAGTAACACTGAAGCTTTCCTT.

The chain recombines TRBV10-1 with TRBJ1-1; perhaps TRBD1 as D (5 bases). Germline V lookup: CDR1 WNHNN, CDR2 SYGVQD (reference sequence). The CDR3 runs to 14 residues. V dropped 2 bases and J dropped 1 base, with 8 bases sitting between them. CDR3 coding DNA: TGCGCCAGCAGTGAGAGACAGACGAACACTGAAGCTTTCTTT. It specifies CASSERQTNTEAFF.

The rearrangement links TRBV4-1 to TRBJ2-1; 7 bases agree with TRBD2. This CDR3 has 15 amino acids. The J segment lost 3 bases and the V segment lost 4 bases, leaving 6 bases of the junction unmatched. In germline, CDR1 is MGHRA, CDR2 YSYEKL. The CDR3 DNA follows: TGCGCCAGCAGCCCTAGAGCGGGGATCTACAATGAGCAGTTCTTC. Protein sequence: CASSPRAGIYNEQFF.

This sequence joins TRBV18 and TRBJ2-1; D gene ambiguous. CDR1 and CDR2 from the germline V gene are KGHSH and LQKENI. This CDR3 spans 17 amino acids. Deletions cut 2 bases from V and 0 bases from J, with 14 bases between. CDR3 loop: CASSPSLRTSSYNEQFF. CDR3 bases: TGTGCCAGCTCACCATCCCTGCGTACGAGCTCCTACAATGAGCAGTTCTTC.

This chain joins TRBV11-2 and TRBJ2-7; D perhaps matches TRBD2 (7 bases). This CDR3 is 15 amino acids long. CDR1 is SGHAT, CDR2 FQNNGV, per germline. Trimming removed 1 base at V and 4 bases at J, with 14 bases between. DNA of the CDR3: TGTGCCAGCAGCTTAGGGCCGGGGGGCCCATACGAGCAGTACTTC. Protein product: CASSLGPGGPYEQYF.

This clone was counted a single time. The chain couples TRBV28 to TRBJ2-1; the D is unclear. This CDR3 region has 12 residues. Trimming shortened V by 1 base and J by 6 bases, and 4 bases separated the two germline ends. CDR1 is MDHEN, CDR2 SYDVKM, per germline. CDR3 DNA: TGTGCCAGCAGTTTATTCGGCAATGAGCAGTTCTTC. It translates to CASSLFGNEQFF.

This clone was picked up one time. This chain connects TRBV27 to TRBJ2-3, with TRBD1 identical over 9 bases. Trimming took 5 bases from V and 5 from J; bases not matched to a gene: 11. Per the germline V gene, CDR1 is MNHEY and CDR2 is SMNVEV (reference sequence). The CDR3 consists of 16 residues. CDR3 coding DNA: TGTGCCAGCAGTCTCAACCCGGGACAGGGCATAGATACGCAGTATTTT. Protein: CASSLNPGQGIDTQYF.

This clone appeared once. CDR3 amino acids: CASSPGQDNQPQHF. The CDR3 DNA reads as TGTGCCAGCAGTCCCGGACAGGACAATCAGCCCCAGCATTTT. V is TRBV27 and J is TRBJ1-5, with 7 bases matching TRBD1. This CDR3 has 14 amino acids. V lost 5 bases and J lost 3; bases outside the gene matches: 4. Germline lookup yields CDR1 MNHEY and CDR2 SMNVEV (reference sequence).

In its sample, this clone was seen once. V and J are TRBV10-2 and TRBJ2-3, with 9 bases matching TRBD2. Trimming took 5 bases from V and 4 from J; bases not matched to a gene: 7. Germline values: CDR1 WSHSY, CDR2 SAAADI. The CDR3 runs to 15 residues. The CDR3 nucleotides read TGCGCCAGCAGTAAGAGACTAGCGGATTCAGATACGCAGTATTTT. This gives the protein CASSKRLADSDTQYF.

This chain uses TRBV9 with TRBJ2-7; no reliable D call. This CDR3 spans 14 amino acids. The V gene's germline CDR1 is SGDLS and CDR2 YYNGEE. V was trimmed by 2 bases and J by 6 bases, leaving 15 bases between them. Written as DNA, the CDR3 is TGTGCCAGCAGCGTTGCCCTCCCGGGTGGCGAGCAGTACTTC. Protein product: CASSVALPGGEQYF.

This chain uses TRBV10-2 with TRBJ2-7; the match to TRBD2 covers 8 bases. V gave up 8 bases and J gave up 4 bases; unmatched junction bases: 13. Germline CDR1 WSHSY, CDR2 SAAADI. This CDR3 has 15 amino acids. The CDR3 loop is CASRETSGVGYEQYF. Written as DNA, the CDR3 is TGCGCCAGCCGGGAAACTAGCGGAGTGGGATACGAGCAGTACTTC.

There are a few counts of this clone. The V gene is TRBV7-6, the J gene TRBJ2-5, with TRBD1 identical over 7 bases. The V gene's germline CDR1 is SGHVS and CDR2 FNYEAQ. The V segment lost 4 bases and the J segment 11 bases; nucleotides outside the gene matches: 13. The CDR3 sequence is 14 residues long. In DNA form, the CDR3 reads TGTGCCAGCAGCTACGACCGGACAGGTCGAGAGCAGTACTTC. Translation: CASSYDRTGREQYF.

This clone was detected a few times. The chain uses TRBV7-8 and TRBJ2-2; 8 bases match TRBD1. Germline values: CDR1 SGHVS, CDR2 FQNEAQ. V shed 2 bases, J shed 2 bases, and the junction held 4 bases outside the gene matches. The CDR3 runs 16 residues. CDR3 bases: TGTGCCAGCAGCTTACCTCAGGGGGCAAACACCGGGGAGCTGTTTTTT. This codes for CASSLPQGANTGELFF. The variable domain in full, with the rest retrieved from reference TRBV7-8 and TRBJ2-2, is GAGVSQSPRYKVAKRGQDVALRCDPISGHVSLFWYQQALGQGPEFLTYFQNEAQLDKSGLPSDRFFAERPEGSVSTLKIQRTQQEDSAVYLCASSLPQGANTGELFFGEGSRLTVL.

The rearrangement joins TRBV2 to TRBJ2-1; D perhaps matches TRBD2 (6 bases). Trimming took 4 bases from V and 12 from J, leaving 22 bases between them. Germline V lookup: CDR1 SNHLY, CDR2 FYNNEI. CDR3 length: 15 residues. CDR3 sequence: CASSVGLMSGGMQFF. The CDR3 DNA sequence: TGTGCCAGCAGTGTCGGGCTTATGAGCGGAGGGATGCAGTTCTTC.

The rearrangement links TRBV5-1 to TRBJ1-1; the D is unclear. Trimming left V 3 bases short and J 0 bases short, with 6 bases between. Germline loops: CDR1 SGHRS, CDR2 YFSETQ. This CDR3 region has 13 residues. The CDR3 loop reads CASSSSMNTEAFF. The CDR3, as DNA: TGCGCCAGCAGCTCAAGCATGAACACTGAAGCTTTCTTT.

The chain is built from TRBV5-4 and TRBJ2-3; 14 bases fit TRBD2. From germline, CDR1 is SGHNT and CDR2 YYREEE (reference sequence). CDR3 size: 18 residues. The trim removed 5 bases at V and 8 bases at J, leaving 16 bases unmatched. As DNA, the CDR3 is TGTGCCAGCAGTCGGCCCCCGGGGACTAGCGGGAGAGGCCCTACGCAGTATTTT. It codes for CASSRPPGTSGRGPTQYF.

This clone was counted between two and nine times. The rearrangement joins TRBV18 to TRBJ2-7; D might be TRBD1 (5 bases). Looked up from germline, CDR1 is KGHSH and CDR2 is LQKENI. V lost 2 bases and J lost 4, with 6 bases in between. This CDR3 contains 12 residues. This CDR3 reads CASSPKGYEQYF. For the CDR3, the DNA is TGTGCCAGCTCACCAAAGGGGTACGAGCAGTACTTC.

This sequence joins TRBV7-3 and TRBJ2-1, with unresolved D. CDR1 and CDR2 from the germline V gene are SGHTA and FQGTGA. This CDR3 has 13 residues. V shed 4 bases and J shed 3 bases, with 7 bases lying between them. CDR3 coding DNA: TGTGCCAGCAGCTCCGGTGTCTACAATGAGCAGTTCTTC. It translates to CASSSGVYNEQFF.

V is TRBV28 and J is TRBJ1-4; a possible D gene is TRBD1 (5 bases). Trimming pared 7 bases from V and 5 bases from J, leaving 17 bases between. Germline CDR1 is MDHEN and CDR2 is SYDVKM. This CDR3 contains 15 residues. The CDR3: CASTPGGGWNEKLFF. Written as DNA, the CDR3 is TGTGCCAGCACCCCGGGGGGAGGGTGGAATGAAAAACTGTTTTTT.

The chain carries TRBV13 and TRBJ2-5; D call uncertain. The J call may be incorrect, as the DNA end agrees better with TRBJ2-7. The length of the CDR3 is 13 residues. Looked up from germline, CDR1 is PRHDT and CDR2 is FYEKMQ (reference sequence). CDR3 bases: TGTGCCAGCAGCTTACGGTTAGATTACGAGCAGTACTTC. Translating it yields CASSLRLDYEQYF.

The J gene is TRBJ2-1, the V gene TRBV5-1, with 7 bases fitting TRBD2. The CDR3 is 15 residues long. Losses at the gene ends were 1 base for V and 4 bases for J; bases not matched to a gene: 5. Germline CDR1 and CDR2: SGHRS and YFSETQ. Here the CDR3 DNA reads TGCGCCAGCAGCTTGCCCGGCGGGGGATACAATGAGCAGTTCTTC. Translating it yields CASSLPGGGYNEQFF.